Presented here are 15 T cell receptor beta chains from one specimen sequenced in a study of OX40 agonist ivuxolimab in advanced cancers. Only in-frame clones appear in the TCRdb table, and some are missing; sequencing was by immunoSEQ multiplex PCR. The sample holds some 55,000 clones, 60% to 80% seen once. The sequencing used CD4+ or CD8+ T cells sorted from blood, collected in a trial of the OX40 agonist ivuxolimab. The receptors stem from an adult with an advanced solid tumor such as melanoma, head and neck, liver or kidney cancer.

V usage is TRBV7-8 and J usage is TRBJ2-5; D is unclear. The CDR3 sequence is 14 residues long. Germline V gene data show CDR1 as SGHVS and CDR2 as FQNEAQ. Trimming removed 2 bases at V and 5 bases at J, with 12 bases between. CDR3 in amino acids: CASSLKGLGETQYF. The CDR3 nucleotides are TGTGCCAGCAGCTTAAAAGGGCTAGGGGAGACCCAGTACTTC.

The chain recombines TRBV19 with TRBJ1-5, with no clear D. V dropped 6 bases and J dropped 4 bases, with 16 bases sitting between them. The CDR3 extends over 15 amino acids. Germline V gene lookup returns CDR1 LNHDA and CDR2 SQIVND (reference sequence). The chain's CDR3 is CASSTAPQSNQPQHF. CDR3 nucleotides: TGTGCCAGTAGCACGGCCCCGCAGTCTAATCAGCCCCAGCATTTT.

Notes on this clone: One junction end does not reproduce the germline sequence, and a read error may be involved. The V and J genes are TRBV7-3 and TRBJ1-5; no clear D gene. CDR3 length: 13 amino acids. Germline V gene sequence: CDR1 SGHTA, CDR2 FQGTGA. CDR3 nucleotide sequence: TGTGCCAGCAGCTTAGGTAGCCATCAGCCCCAGCATTTT. The encoded protein is CASSLGSHQPQHF.

This clone came up once. The V call is TRBV7-9, the J call TRBJ2-3; possible D gene TRBD1, 5 bases. The V end lost 5 bases, the J end lost 0 bases, and 12 bases lay between the germline ends. The CDR3 runs 15 residues. Germline assignment: CDR1 SEHNR and CDR2 FQNEAQ (reference sequence). For the CDR3, the DNA is TGTGCCAGCAGCAATAGACAGACTAGCACAGATACGCAGTATTTT. Amino acids: CASSNRQTSTDTQYF. The whole variable domain, remainder taken from reference TRBV7-9 and TRBJ2-3, is DTGVSQNPRHKITKRGQNVTFRCDPISEHNRLYWYRQTLGQGPEFLTYFQNEAQLEKSRLLSDRFSAERPKGSFSTLEIQRTEQGDSAMYLCASSNRQTSTDTQYFGPGTRLTVL.

The chain is built from TRBV7-8 and TRBJ2-5; 12 positions match TRBD2. This CDR3 has 14 residues. The junction had 9 bases not matched to a gene; V was cut back by 10 bases and J by 6 bases. CDR1 SGHVS and CDR2 FQNEAQ come from the germline V gene. CDR3 in DNA: TGTGCCACCTCGACTAGCGGGGGAGCGCAGACCCAGTACTTC. Translated: CATSTSGGAQTQYF.

Turning to this clone: No conserved phenylalanine or tryptophan is present at the end of the CDR3, so a read error is the likely explanation. The limits of the CDR3 on the DNA are not certain, so only TCRdb's listed CDR3 is given. V gene TRBV6-6 combines with J gene TRBJ1-4. With termini counted, the CDR3 has 11 amino acids. The germline CDR1 and CDR2 sequences are MNHNY and SVGAGI (reference sequence). CDR3 in amino acids: CASSYEGDDRG.

J is TRBJ1-1 and V is TRBV19; D may be TRBD1 (6 bases). There are 16 residues in the CDR3. V was trimmed by 7 bases and J by 0 bases, leaving 18 bases between them. Germline V gives CDR1 LNHDA, CDR2 SQIVND (reference sequence). The CDR3 bases are TGTGCCAGTACCCCAGAGGGCAGGGGCTTGAACACTGAAGCTTTCTTT. Translation gives CASTPEGRGLNTEAFF.

This clone was counted a single time. J is TRBJ1-4 and V is TRBV5-1, with a possible D match to TRBD1 (6 bases). Trimming took off 4 bases at V and 4 bases at J, with 11 bases between the two ends. Germline loops: CDR1 SGHRS, CDR2 YFSETQ. The CDR3 runs 14 residues. DNA for the CDR3: TGCGCCAGCAGCGCACAGGGCATTAATGAAAAACTGTTTTTT. It is translated as CASSAQGINEKLFF.

This clone was recorded once. The CDR3 bases are TGTGCCAGCAGTCGGACAGGGGGTTACAATGAGCAGTTCTTC. Its protein is CASSRTGGYNEQFF. The chain recombines TRBV27 with TRBJ2-1; TRBD1 aligns across 10 bases. The CDR3 has 14 amino acids. The ends lost 5 bases at V and 4 bases at J; junction bases unmatched: 2. Germline lookup yields CDR1 MNHEY and CDR2 SMNVEV (reference sequence).

CDR3: CASRSGQVVHEQYF. CDR3 DNA: TGTGCCAGCAGATCGGGACAGGTCGTCCACGAGCAGTACTTC. V and J are TRBV28 and TRBJ2-7; 8 nucleotides align to TRBD1. The germline V gene encodes CDR1 MDHEN and CDR2 SYDVKM. This CDR3 spans 14 amino acids. Trimming removed 6 bases from V and 5 bases from J; junction bases left unmatched: 9.

This rearrangement joins TRBV7-3 to TRBJ2-2; D is ambiguous. The CDR3 spans 13 residues. In germline, CDR1 is SGHTA, CDR2 FQGTGA. Trimming stripped 1 base from V and 4 bases from J, with 4 bases between. CDR3 in DNA: TGTGCCAGCAGCTTAAGGCCCACCGGGGAGCTGTTTTTT. As protein: CASSLRPTGELFF.

The V gene is TRBV18, the J gene TRBJ2-7, with 10 bases that match TRBD1. The CDR3 runs 15 residues. Germline CDR1 and CDR2: KGHSH and LQKENI. V was pared by 4 bases and J by 2 bases, with 5 bases of the junction left unmatched. The CDR3 region has the DNA TGTGCCAGCTCACAAACGGACAGGGGGGCCTACGAGCAGTACTTC. It is translated as CASSQTDRGAYEQYF.

The V and J genes are TRBV7-2 and TRBJ1-2; D is uncertain. This CDR3 has 13 amino acids. CDR1 is SGHTA and CDR2 is FQGNSA in the germline V gene. V lost 4 bases to trimming and J lost 3 bases, with 9 bases between them. In DNA, the CDR3 is TGTGCCAGCAGCTCCCCGGAGCACTATGGCTACACCTTC. Its protein is CASSSPEHYGYTF.

The rearrangement uses TRBV7-9 and TRBJ2-3; D gene uncertain. The germline gives CDR1 SEHNR, CDR2 FQNEAQ (reference sequence). V was pared by 2 bases and J by 2 bases, with 8 bases between. The CDR3 contains 14 residues. The CDR3 sequence: CASSLNYPTDTQYF. CDR3 DNA: TGTGCCAGCAGCTTAAACTACCCCACAGATACGCAGTATTTT.

The V call is TRBV5-1, the J call TRBJ1-1, with a tentative D call TRBD1 (5 bases). The ends were cut back, 0 bases at V and 4 bases at J, with 10 bases in the middle. The CDR3 has 14 amino acids. In germline, CDR1 is SGHRS, CDR2 YFSETQ. CDR3 DNA sequence: TGCGCCAGCAGCTTGGGGGGACCGGCCACTGAAGCTTTCTTT. It encodes CASSLGGPATEAFF.